Presented here are 2 T cell receptor beta chains from one specimen sequenced in a study of cytomegalovirus exposure and HLA in healthy donors. Sequencing was performed with immunoSEQ multiplex PCR; in TCRdb, only in-frame clones are kept and a portion is missing. Among about 110,000 clones listed, 90% to 97% were seen once. Sequenced input: PBMCs. These receptors were collected from a woman aged 18-29 years in good health and CMV-seronegative.

The chain has TRBV4-1 and TRBJ1-6; no reliable D call. This CDR3 spans 17 amino acids. Germline loops: CDR1 MGHRA, CDR2 YSYEKL. Between the trimmed V and J ends, which lost 0 bases and 8 bases, there was a span of 17 bases. CDR3 coding DNA: TGCGCCAGCAGCCAAGACTCTTGGAGCAGCTCTGATTCACCCCTCCACTTT. As protein: CASSQDSWSSSDSPLHF.

The chain carries TRBV30 and TRBJ2-7; D gene ambiguous. CDR1 is GTSNPN and CDR2 is SVGIG in the germline V gene (reference sequence). The V gene lost 0 bases and the J gene lost 6 bases, with 6 bases spanning the gap. The CDR3 has 11 residues. The DNA of the CDR3 is TGTGCCTGGAGTGTAAACGGCGAGCAGTACTTC. Translated, it gives CAWSVNGEQYF.